This T cell receptor (beta chain) emerged from a study of Ad26.COV2.S vaccination and SARS-CoV-2 variants. For the study at large: Doses of Ad26.COV2.S were injected into muscle once or twice, 56 days apart. The study, taken as a whole, reports: Breadth measured for non-spike TCRs was similar across vaccine and placebo recipients. Assessments of TCR breadth and depth may have underestimated the total T cell responses.

Details on this clone: Its antigen is as yet unknown.

In germline, CDR1 is SGHVS, CDR2 FQNEAQ. This CDR3 comprises 17 residues. With 1 base clipped from V and 6 bases from J, the junction kept 9 bases outside the gene matches. Generated by immunoSEQ multiplex PCR, the TCRdb table keeps only in-frame clones and is missing some. The sample holds about 680,000 clones, roughly 90% seen once. Treatment reported: around 19 received Ad26.COV2.S at low or high dose, single or two shots; 5 received placebo; per-sample allocation not given. Sampling was done on day 63 after the first vaccine or placebo injection. In Boston, the donor was an adult between 18-55 years of age.

The chain uses TRBV7-8 and TRBJ1-5; the match to TRBD1 covers 10 bases. This clonotype was sampled from a person between 18 and 59 years old who received the Ad26.COV2.S COVID-19 vaccine or a placebo. The sequences come from peripheral blood, collected in a trial of Ad26.COV2.S vaccine versus placebo. In DNA form, the CDR3 reads TGTGCCAGCAGCTTAGGTTTCGGGACAGGGGAAGTTCAGCCCCAGCATTTT. Its protein product is CASSLGFGTGEVQPQHF.